The 16 T cell receptor beta chains below all came from one sample that was sequenced in a study of CD8 T cells in ankylosing spondylitis. Study-level points and caveats: Ankylosing spondylitis blood appeared to carry a characteristic TCR beta motif of roughly eight highly homologous variants.

One entry per CDR3 protein results from TCRdb running MiXCR on the 5' RACE reads. The sample shows some 840,000 distinct CDR3 sequences, 10% to 15% of them seen only once. These receptors are not linked to any known antigen. Specimen: blood, either unsorted or a sorted T cell fraction (not recorded which). These receptors were taken from a male donor with ankylosing spondylitis.

This clonotype was counted a few times. CDR3 sequence (DNA): TGCGCCAGCAGCATCGGAATTGTTGGCGGGGGAAGCACAGATACGCAGTATTTT. It codes for CASSIGIVGGGSTDTQYF. The chain has TRBV5-1 and TRBJ2-3; TRBD2 aligns across 7 bases. This CDR3 is 18 amino acids long. Trimming at V came to 4 bases and at J to 0 bases, leaving 14 bases not matched to a gene. In germline, CDR1 is SGHRS, CDR2 YFSETQ.

This clonotype was observed a handful of times. The chain joins TRBV6-2 or TRBV6-3 to TRBJ2-5, with 10 bases aligning to TRBD1. Germline V lookup: CDR1 MNHEY, CDR2 SVGEGT. J gave up 5 bases and V 10 bases, and 13 bases lay outside the gene matches. The CDR3 runs 15 residues. CDR3 protein: CATVPGQGMLETQYF. The CDR3 DNA sequence: TGTGCCACTGTCCCGGGACAGGGGATGCTCGAGACCCAGTACTTC.

There are a few counts of this clonotype. V usage is TRBV20-1 and J usage is TRBJ2-1; 11 bases are a match to TRBD2. The CDR3 consists of 13 residues. The V segment lost 6 bases and the J segment 10 bases; nucleotides outside the gene matches: 8. The germline CDR1 and CDR2 sequences are DFQATT and SNEGSKA (reference sequence). The CDR3 loop is CSAPGTSGVEQFF. The CDR3 DNA reads TGCAGTGCGCCCGGGACTAGCGGAGTAGAGCAGTTCTTC.

V is TRBV27 and J is TRBJ2-7; D not resolved. Per the germline V gene, CDR1 is MNHEY and CDR2 is SMNVEV (reference sequence). The CDR3 has 14 amino acids. Deletions cut 8 bases from V and 4 bases from J, with 18 bases between. CDR3 sequence (DNA): TGTGCCAGCTCCCGCCTACGCGGACCTTACGAGCAGTACTTC. Translation gives CASSRLRGPYEQYF.

The rearrangement joins TRBV9 to TRBJ1-1; D is unclear. V lost 3 bases and J 0 bases, leaving 12 bases between the germline ends. This CDR3 spans 15 amino acids. Germline CDR1 and CDR2: SGDLS and YYNGEE. CDR3 sequence: CASSAQQRMNTEAFF. The CDR3 nucleotides are TGTGCCAGCAGCGCCCAACAGAGGATGAACACTGAAGCTTTCTTT.

The CDR3 sequence: CASSRGAGSPLHF. The CDR3 region has the DNA TGTGCCAGCAGTCGGGGCGCGGGTTCACCCCTCCACTTT. The chain has TRBV12-3 or TRBV12-4 and TRBJ1-6, with D possibly matching TRBD1 (5 bases). The V end lost 5 bases, the J end lost 9 bases, and 11 bases lay between the germline ends. The CDR3 covers 13 residues.

This clonotype was found a few times. The V gene is TRBV5-6, the J gene TRBJ2-7, with 9 bases fitting TRBD1. With 4 bases clipped from V and 5 bases from J, the junction kept 7 bases outside the gene matches. CDR3 length: 14 residues. Germline V lookup: CDR1 SGHDT, CDR2 YYEEEE. CDR3 in DNA: TGTGCCAGCAGCCGACAGGGGGGGAAAGACGAGCAGTACTTC. Its translation: CASSRQGGKDEQYF.

This chain joins TRBV20-1 and TRBJ2-7, with a tentative D call TRBD2 (6 bases). Looked up from germline, CDR1 is DFQATT and CDR2 is SNEGSKA (reference sequence). The length of the CDR3 is 14 residues. V was clipped by 5 bases and J by 0 bases, with 14 bases between them. CDR3 loop: CSAGVAGSSYEQYF. The CDR3 DNA follows: TGCAGTGCTGGTGTGGCGGGGAGCTCCTACGAGCAGTACTTC.

This clonotype has a handful of counts. The rearrangement uses TRBV20-1 and TRBJ1-1, with 7 bases that match TRBD1. Per germline, CDR1 DFQATT and CDR2 SNEGSKA (reference sequence). The CDR3 is 13 residues long. In DNA form, the CDR3 reads TGCAGATCTCTCGACAGGGAGTCCACTGAAGCTTTCTTT. Its translation is CRSLDRESTEAFF.

This clonotype was detected many times. CDR3 region: CASSLTGGLYEQYF. For the CDR3, the DNA is TGTGCCAGCAGCTTAACGGGAGGGTTGTACGAGCAGTACTTC. The chain carries TRBV7-2 and TRBJ2-7; 8 nucleotides align to TRBD2. The V segment lost 2 bases and the J segment 4 bases; nucleotides outside the gene matches: 4. This CDR3 has 14 amino acids. Germline CDR1 is SGHTA and CDR2 is FQGNSA.

The table lists this clonotype with many counts. This chain joins TRBV6-2 or TRBV6-3 and TRBJ1-5; TRBD1 is a possible D gene (5 bases). The CDR3 is 14 residues long. Per germline, CDR1 MNHEY and CDR2 SVGEGT. V was trimmed by 7 bases and J by 5 bases, leaving 15 bases between them. The CDR3 nucleotides are TGTGCCAGCACCCCCTCAGGGAGGGATCAGCCCCAGCATTTT. Amino acid sequence: CASTPSGRDQPQHF.

J is TRBJ2-3 and V is TRBV5-1, with D perhaps TRBD1 (7 bases). V dropped 4 bases and J dropped 4 bases, with 13 bases sitting between them. Germline V gene data show CDR1 as SGHRS and CDR2 as YFSETQ. The CDR3 spans 14 residues. DNA of the CDR3: TGCGCCAGCAGCCCGCAGGGGGGTCCAGATACGCAGTATTTT. Translated: CASSPQGGPDTQYF.

This clonotype was observed at least ten times. The chain has TRBV20-1 and TRBJ2-7; D not resolved. The V end was cut by 3 bases, the J end by 2 bases, with 11 bases between. This CDR3 has 13 amino acids. The germline CDR1 and CDR2 sequences are DFQATT and SNEGSKA (reference sequence). CDR3 in DNA: TGCAGTGCTAGCATGAACGTTCCCTACGAGCAGTACTTC. Translated: CSASMNVPYEQYF.

This clonotype showed up just a few times. This CDR3 is CASSSTSNTEAFF. The CDR3 nucleotides are TGTGCCAGCAGCTCGACTTCGAACACTGAAGCTTTCTTT. J is TRBJ1-1 and V is TRBV7-3; D gene ambiguous. Trimming cost V 4 bases and J 1 base, with 7 bases left between them. Germline V gives CDR1 SGHTA, CDR2 FQGTGA. This CDR3 has 13 residues. Together with reference TRBV7-3 and TRBJ1-1, the CDR3 gives the full variable domain: GAGVSQTPSNKVTEKGKYVELRCDPISGHTALYWYRQSLGQGPEFLIYFQGTGAADDSGLPNDRFFAVRPEGSVSTLKIQRTERGDSAVYLCASSSTSNTEAFFGQGTRLTVV.

Only a few counts were recorded for this clonotype. The chain has TRBV6-2 or TRBV6-3 and TRBJ1-1; 7 bases agree with TRBD1. Germline values: CDR1 MNHEY, CDR2 SVGEGT. The CDR3 loop spans 14 amino acids. The trim removed 6 bases at V and 4 bases at J, leaving 8 bases unmatched. This chain's CDR3 is CASRRGGEGTEAFF. The DNA of the CDR3 is TGTGCCAGCAGGAGAGGGGGCGAGGGCACTGAAGCTTTCTTT.

This clonotype was seen only a few times. The chain couples TRBV6-5 to TRBJ2-3, with D perhaps TRBD2 (6 bases). Germline V gene data show CDR1 as MNHEY and CDR2 as SVGAGI. The V end lost 6 bases, the J end lost 0 bases, and 19 bases lay between the germline ends. The length of the CDR3 is 17 residues. CDR3 sequence reads: CASSSRYGAGSTDTQYF. The CDR3 DNA is TGTGCCAGCAGCTCTCGTTACGGGGCGGGGAGCACAGATACGCAGTATTTT.